This T cell receptor (beta chain) was sequenced for a study of tumor-infiltrating lymphocytes in oesophageal squamous cell carcinoma. This clonotype appeared a few times. With a much larger clone just one base away, this may be a read error. TCRdb passed the PCR reads through MiXCR, listing each CDR3 protein once. The sample contains roughly 20,000 distinct CDR3 sequences, about two fifths of which appear only once. The CDR3 has 15 residues. Looked up from germline, CDR1 is LNHDA and CDR2 is SQIVND (reference sequence). This sequence was found in a male donor with esophageal squamous cell carcinoma. Sequenced input: esophageal tumor tissue. The V call is TRBV19, the J call TRBJ2-1, with 10 nucleotides matching TRBD1. The DNA end is more similar to TRBJ2-7, so the J call may be wrong. The CDR3 sequence is CASSITGTGVNEQYF. CDR3 in DNA: TGTGCCAGTAGTATAACCGGGACAGGGGTCAATGAGCAGTACTTC.